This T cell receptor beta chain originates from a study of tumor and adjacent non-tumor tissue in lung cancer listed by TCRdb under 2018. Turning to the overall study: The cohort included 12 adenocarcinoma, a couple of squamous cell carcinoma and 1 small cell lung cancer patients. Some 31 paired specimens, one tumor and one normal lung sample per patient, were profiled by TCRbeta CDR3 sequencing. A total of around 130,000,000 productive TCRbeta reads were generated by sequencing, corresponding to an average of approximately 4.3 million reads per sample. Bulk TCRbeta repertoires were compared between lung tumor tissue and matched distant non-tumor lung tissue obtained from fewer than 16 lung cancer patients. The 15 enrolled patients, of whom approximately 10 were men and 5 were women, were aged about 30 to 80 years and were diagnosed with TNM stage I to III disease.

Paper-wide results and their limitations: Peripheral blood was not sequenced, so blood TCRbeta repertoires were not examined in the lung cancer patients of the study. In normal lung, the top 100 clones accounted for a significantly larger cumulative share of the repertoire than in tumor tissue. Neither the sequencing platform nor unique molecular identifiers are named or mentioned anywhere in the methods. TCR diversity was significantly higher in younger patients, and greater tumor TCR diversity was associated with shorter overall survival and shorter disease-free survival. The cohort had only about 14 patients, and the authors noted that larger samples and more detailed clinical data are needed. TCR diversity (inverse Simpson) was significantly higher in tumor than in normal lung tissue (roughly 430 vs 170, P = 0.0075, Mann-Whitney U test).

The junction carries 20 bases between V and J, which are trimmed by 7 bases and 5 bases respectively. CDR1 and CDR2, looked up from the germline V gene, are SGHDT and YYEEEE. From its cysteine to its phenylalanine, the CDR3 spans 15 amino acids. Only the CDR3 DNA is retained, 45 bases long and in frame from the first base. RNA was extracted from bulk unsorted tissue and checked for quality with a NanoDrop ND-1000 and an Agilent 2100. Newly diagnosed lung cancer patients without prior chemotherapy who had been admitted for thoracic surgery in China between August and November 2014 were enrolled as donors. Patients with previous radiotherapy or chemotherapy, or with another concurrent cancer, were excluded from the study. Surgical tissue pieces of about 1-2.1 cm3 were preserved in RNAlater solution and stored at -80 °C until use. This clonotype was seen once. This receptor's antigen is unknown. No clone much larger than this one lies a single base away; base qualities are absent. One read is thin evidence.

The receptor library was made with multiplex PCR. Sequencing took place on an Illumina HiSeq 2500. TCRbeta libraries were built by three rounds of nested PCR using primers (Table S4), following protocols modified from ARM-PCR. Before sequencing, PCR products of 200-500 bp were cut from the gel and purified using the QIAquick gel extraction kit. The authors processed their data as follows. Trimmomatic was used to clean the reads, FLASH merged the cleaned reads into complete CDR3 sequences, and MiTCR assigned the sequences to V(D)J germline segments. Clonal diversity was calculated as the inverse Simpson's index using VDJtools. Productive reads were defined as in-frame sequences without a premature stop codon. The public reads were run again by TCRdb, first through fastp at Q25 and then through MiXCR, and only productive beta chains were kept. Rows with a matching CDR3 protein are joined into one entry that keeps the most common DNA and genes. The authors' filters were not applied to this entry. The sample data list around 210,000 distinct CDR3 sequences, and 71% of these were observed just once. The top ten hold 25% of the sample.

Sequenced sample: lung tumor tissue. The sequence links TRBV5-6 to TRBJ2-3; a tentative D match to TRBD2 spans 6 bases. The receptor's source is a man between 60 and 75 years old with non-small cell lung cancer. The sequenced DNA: TGTGCCAGCTGCCGGCGGGCTGACGGGGGAGATACGCAGTATTTT. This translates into CASCRRADGGDTQYF.